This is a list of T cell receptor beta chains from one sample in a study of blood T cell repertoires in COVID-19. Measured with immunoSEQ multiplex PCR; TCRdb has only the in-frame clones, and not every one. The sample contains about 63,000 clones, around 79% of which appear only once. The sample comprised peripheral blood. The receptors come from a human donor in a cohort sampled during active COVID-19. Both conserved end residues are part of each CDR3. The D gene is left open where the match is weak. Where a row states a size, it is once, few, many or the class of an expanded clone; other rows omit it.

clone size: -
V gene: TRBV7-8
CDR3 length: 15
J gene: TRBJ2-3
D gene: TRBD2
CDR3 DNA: TGTGCCAGCAGCTCACGGGGACTAGCGTCAGATACGCAGTATTTT
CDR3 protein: CASSSRGLASDTQYF

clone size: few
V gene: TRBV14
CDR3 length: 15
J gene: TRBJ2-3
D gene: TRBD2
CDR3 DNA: TGTGCCAGCAGCCGCCGGTCTAGCGGGCGCGATACGCAGTATTTT
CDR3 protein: CASSRRSSGRDTQYF

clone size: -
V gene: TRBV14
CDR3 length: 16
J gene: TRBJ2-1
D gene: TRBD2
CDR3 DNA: TGTGCCAGCAGCCAAGAAGGGACTAGCGGACGACTTAGGCAGTTCTTC
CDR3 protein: CASSQEGTSGRLRQFF

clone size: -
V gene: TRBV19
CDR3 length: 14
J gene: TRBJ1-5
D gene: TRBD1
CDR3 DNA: TGTGCCAGTAACGGTGGGACAGGAGGTCAGCCCCAGCATTTT
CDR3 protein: CASNGGTGGQPQHF

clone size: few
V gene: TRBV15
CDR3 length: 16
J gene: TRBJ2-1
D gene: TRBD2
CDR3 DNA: TGTGCCACCAGCATGGGAGGGGTAGCGGGAGTTAATGAGCAGTTCTTC
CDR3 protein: CATSMGGVAGVNEQFF

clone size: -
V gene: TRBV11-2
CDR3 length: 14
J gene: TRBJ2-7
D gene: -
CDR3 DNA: TGTGCCAGCAGCTTAGAGAGGACAAAGTACGAGCAGTACTTC
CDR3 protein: CASSLERTKYEQYF

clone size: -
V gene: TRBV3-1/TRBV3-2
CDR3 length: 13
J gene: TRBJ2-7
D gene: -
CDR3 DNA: TGTGCCAGCAGCCAAACGTATTCGGGAGAGCAGTACTTC
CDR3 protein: CASSQTYSGEQYF

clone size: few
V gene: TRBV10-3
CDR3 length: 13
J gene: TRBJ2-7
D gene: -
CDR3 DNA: TGTGCCATCAGTGCGGGAAAAAGCTACGAGCAGTACTTC
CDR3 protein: CAISAGKSYEQYF

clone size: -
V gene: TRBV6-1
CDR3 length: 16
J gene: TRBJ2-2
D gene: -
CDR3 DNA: TGTGCCAGCAGTGAAATAGGGGGAGAAGGGACCGGGGAGCTGTTTTTT
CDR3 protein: CASSEIGGEGTGELFF

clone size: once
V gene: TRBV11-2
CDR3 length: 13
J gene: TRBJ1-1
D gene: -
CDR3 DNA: TGTGCCAGCAGCTTACGGAGGGACACTGAAGCTTTCTTT
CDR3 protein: CASSLRRDTEAFF

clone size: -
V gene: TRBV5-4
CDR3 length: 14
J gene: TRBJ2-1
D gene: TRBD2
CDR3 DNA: TGTGCCAGCAGCGAGGGACTAGCTGAGGGTGAGCAGTTCTTC
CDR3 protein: CASSEGLAEGEQFF

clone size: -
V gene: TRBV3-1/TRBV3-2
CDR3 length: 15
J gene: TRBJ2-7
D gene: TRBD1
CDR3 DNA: TGTGCCAGCTCCGGACGGGACAGGAGCTCCTACGAGCAGTACTTC
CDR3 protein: CASSGRDRSSYEQYF

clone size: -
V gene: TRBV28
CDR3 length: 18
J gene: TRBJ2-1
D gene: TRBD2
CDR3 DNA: TGTGCCAGCAGTTCTTTACCGGGACTAGCGGGACTATACAATGAGCAGTTCTTC
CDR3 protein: CASSSLPGLAGLYNEQFF

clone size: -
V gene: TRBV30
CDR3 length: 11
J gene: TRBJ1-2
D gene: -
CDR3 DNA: TGTGCCTGGAGGTACAGGGCTGGCTACACCTTC
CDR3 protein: CAWRYRAGYTF

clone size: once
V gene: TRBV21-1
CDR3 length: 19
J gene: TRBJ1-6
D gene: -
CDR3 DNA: TGTGCCAGCAGCATATTCAATGAGGACAGACTCTCCTATAATTCACCCCTCCACTTT
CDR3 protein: CASSIFNEDRLSYNSPLHF

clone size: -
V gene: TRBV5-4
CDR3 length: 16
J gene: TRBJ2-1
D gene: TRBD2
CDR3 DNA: TGTGCCAGCAGCCCTGGACTAGCGGGACAGTACAATGAGCAGTTCTTC
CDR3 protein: CASSPGLAGQYNEQFF

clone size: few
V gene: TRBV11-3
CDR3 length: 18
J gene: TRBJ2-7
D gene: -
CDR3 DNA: TGTGCCAGCAGCGCCGAAGGGCGGGTAGGTGCTCACTCCTACGAGCAGTACTTC
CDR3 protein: CASSAEGRVGAHSYEQYF

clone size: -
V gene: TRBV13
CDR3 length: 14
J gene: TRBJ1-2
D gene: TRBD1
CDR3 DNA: TGTGCCAGCAGCTCCCAAGACAGGGAAAATGGCTACACCTTC
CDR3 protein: CASSSQDRENGYTF

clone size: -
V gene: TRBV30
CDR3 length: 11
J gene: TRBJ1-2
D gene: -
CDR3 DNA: TGTGCCTTAGTCAGGGTACCCGGCTACACCTTC
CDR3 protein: CALVRVPGYTF

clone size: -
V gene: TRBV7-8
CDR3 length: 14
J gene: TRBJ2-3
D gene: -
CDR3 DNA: TGTGCCAGCAGCCCCCAGGGTGTCGCAGATACGCAGTATTTT
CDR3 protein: CASSPQGVADTQYF

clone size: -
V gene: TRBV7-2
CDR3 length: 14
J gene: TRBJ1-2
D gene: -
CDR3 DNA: TGTGCCAACAGCTTAGTGAGATCGGGGTATGGCTACACCTTC
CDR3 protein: CANSLVRSGYGYTF

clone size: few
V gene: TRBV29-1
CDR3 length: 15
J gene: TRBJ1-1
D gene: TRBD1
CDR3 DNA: TGCAGCGTTCTAGGGGGCGGGCGTCGGGAGACTGAAGCTTTCTTT
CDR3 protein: CSVLGGGRRETEAFF

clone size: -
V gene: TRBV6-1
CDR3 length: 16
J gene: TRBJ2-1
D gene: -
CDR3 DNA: TGTGCCAGCAGTGAAGGACCGGGGGTAGCGGTTAATGAGCAGTTCTTC
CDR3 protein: CASSEGPGVAVNEQFF

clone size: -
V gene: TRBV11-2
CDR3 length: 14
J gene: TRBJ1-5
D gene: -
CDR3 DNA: TGTGCCAGCAGCTCTCAACCGGGGAATGAGCCCCAGCATTTT
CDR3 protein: CASSSQPGNEPQHF

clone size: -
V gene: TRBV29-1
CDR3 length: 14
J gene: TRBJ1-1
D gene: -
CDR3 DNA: TGCAGCGTTGAAGGGGCAGAAACGAACACTGAAGCTTTCTTT
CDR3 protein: CSVEGAETNTEAFF

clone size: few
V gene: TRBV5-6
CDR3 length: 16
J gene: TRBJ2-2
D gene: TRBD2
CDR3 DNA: TGTGCCAGCAGCTTGGTCGGTGCTAGCGGGACCGGGGAGCTGTTTTTT
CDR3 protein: CASSLVGASGTGELFF

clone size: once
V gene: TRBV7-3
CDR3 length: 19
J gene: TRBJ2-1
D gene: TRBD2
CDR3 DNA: TGTGCCAGCAGCCCTCTGGGGAGCGGGAGGGCCCAGTCCTACAATGAGCAGTTCTTC
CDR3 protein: CASSPLGSGRAQSYNEQFF

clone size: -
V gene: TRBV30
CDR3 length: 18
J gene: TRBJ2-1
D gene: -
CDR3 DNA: TGTGCCTGGAGTGTCTTAGAGAGGACTTCCCACTCCTACAATGAGCAGTTCTTC
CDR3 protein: CAWSVLERTSHSYNEQFF

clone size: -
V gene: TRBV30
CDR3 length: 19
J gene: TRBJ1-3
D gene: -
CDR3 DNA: TGTGCCTGGAGTACCGGGGGGGGGCGCAGACCTCTTTCTGGAAACACCATATATTTT
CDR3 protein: CAWSTGGGRRPLSGNTIYF

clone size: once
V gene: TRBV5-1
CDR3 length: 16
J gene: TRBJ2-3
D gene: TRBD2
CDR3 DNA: TGCGCCAGCAGCTTACTAGCGGGCCGGGGGGCGGATACGCAGTATTTT
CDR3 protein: CASSLLAGRGADTQYF

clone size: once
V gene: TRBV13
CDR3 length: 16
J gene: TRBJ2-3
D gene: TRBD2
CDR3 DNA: TGTGCCAGCAGCTTAGGCGTGCGGGAGGGCACAGATACGCAGTATTTT
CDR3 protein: CASSLGVREGTDTQYF

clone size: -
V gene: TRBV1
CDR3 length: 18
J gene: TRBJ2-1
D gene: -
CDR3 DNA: TGCACCAGCAGCCAGGGTCGGACTAGCGGGAGAGCCTACAATGAGCAGTTCTTC
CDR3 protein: CTSSQGRTSGRAYNEQFF

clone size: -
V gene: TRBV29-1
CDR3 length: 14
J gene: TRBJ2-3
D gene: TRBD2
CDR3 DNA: TGCAGCGCCTCCGGGACTAGCGGGGTTGATACGCAGTATTTT
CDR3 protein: CSASGTSGVDTQYF

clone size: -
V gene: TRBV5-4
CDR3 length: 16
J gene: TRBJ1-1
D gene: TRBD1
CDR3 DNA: TGTGCCAGCAGCGGATCCGGGACAGGCAAGAACACTGAAGCTTTCTTT
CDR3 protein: CASSGSGTGKNTEAFF

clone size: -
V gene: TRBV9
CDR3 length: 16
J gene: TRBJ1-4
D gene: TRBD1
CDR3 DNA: TGTGCCAGCAGCCCGGACCGGGACAGGGTGAAGGAAAAACTGTTTTTT
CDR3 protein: CASSPDRDRVKEKLFF

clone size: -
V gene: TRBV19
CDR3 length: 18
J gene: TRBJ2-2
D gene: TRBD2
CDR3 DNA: TGTGCCAGTAGTATTTCTGCTAGCGGAGTCGGGAGAACCGGGGAGCTGTTTTTT
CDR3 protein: CASSISASGVGRTGELFF

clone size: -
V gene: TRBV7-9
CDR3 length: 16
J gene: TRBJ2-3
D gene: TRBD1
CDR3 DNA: TGTGCCAGCAGCTTCCGCGGGACAGGGACCACAGATACGCAGTATTTT
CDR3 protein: CASSFRGTGTTDTQYF

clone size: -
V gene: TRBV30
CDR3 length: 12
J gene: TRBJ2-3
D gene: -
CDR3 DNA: TGTGCCTGGAGTCATAGCACAGATACGCAGTATTTT
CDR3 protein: CAWSHSTDTQYF

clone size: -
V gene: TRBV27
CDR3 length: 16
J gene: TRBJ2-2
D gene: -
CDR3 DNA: TGTGCCAGCAGGGAGACCGGGACACTGAACACCGGGGAGCTGTTTTTT
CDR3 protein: CASRETGTLNTGELFF

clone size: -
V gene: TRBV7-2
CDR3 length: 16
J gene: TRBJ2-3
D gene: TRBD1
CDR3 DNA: TGTGCCAGCAGCTTAGGACAGGGGGTTAACACAGATACGCAGTATTTT
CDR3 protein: CASSLGQGVNTDTQYF

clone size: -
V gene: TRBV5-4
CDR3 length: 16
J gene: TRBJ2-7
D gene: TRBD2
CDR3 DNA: TGTGCCAGCAGCTTGGGCCGACTAGCGGGAATCTACGAGCAGTACTTC
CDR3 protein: CASSLGRLAGIYEQYF

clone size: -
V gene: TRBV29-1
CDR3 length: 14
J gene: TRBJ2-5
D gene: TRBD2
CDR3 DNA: TGCAGCGTTGATCTAGCGGGAGTTGGAGAGACCCAGTACTTC
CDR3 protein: CSVDLAGVGETQYF

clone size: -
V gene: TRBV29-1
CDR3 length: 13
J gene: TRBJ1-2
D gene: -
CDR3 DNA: TGCAGCGTTGAAAACAGAGAAGACTATGGCTACACCTTC
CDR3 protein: CSVENREDYGYTF

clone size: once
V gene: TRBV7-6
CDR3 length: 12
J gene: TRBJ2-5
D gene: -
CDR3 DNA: TGTGCCAGCAGCTTAGTTCGAGAGACCCAGTACTTC
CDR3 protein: CASSLVRETQYF

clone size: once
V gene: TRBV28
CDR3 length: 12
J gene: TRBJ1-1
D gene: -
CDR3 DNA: TGTGCCAGCAGTTTTAGAAACACTGAAGCTTTCTTT
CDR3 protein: CASSFRNTEAFF

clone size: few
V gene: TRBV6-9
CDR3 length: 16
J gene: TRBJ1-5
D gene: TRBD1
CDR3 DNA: TGTGCCAGCAGGCCTGTGGACAGGGATGGCAATCAGCCCCAGCATTTT
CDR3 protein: CASRPVDRDGNQPQHF

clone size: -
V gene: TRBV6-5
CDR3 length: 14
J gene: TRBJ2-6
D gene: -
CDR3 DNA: TGTGCCAGCAATAGGCGGTCTGGGGCCAACGTCCTGACTTTC
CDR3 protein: CASNRRSGANVLTF